This T cell receptor beta chain was documented in a study of blood T cells in healthy people across ages. Overall study context: Through template switching, about one barcoded beta molecule was captured per two T cells, as measured in model experiments.

Total RNA, at least 5.5 micrograms per sample, came from PBMCs. Points on this clonotype: Its target is not known.

Germline CDR1 SGHKS, CDR2 YYEKEE (reference sequence). Unmatched junction bases numbered 5, after V lost 5 bases and J lost 0 bases. The CDR3 runs 15 residues. The authors ran a second PCR of roughly 7 to 11 cycles using a sample-barcoded 5' primer and a J-beta primer mix. Unique molecular identifiers of 12 random nucleotides labeled each cDNA. TCRdb recomputed calls from the 5' RACE reads with MiXCR, one row per CDR3 protein. This table holds 550,000 to 750,000 distinct CDR3 sequences, 21% found once. General study findings and limits: Possibly confounding the expanded clonotype changes was the fact that donor CMV status was unknown.

The material sequenced was blood. The sequence came from a man aged 65 to 85 in good health. The V call is TRBV5-5, the J call TRBJ2-7, with 10 bases that match TRBD2. The CDR3: CASSYSGRSSYEQYF. The DNA for the CDR3 is TGTGCCAGCAGTTATAGCGGGAGGAGCTCCTACGAGCAGTACTTC.